This TCR beta chain is from a study of CD8 T cells in ankylosing spondylitis (dated by TCRdb to about 2017). General notes on the study: To find TCR variants linked to disease, the study profiled T cell receptor beta repertoires in ankylosing spondylitis patients and healthy donors. The whole study cohort included 108 healthy donors and under 30 ankylosing spondylitis patients. Peripheral blood was sampled, and synovial fluid was also collected from ankylosing spondylitis patients. What the work shows at the level of the full study, not this receptor alone: In peripheral blood, the disease-linked clones were found at relatively low frequencies and had a CD8+ phenotype. Some motif variants had previously been reported in the synovial fluid and blood of reactive arthritis patients, which suggests shared mechanisms of disease initiation. Significant enrichment of the disease-linked clones was reported in matched synovial fluid samples from ankylosing spondylitis patients. A TCR beta motif of eight highly homologous amino acid variants appeared characteristic of blood from ankylosing spondylitis patients.

Sequencing instrument: Illumina HiSeq 2500. Quantitative 5'-RACE with molecular barcodes was the method used to prepare the TCR beta libraries. Per the original workflow: A new computational method, built on a probabilistic model of VDJ rearrangement, was used to identify disease-linked TCR variants. TCRdb redid the processing of the public reads, applying fastp at Q25 and MiXCR, and retained in-frame beta chains. Every distinct CDR3 protein forms one entry, paired with its most common genes and DNA. TCRdb, not the authors, supplied the V and J calls. Counted in this sample were some 240,000 distinct CDR3 sequences; under 30% of them appeared once. Of the sample, approximately 0.61% is held by the ten largest clones. At least ten counts were recorded for this clonotype. Its recognized antigen is unknown. Within one base of it there is no much larger clone, and no base qualities were kept. CDR1 and CDR2, looked up from the germline V gene (reference sequence), are DFQATT and SNEGSKA. CDR3 length: 10 amino acids, cysteine to phenylalanine. CDR3 DNA is the only sequence kept; it has 30 bases, read in frame from the first base. V was cut back by 7 bases and J by 10 bases, leaving a gap of 13 bases between them.

This clonotype originated in a male donor with ankylosing spondylitis or in good health (not recorded which). The material sequenced was blood, either unsorted or a sorted T cell fraction (not recorded which). The V and J segments used are TRBV20-1 and TRBJ2-5; the D segment could be TRBD1, given 8 matching bases. Read as DNA, the sequence is TGCAGTGGTACAGGGGGGGTCCAGTACTTC. Its protein reads: CSGTGGVQYF.